Below are 23 T cell receptor beta chains sequenced from a single sample in a study of identical twins. In TCRdb, the 5' RACE reads were re-called with MiXCR into one record per CDR3 protein. This sample has a few hundred thousand distinct CDR3 sequences, with around 9% found just once. Material: naive T cells sorted from blood. These receptors all stem from a woman in her forties or fifties in good health.

This clonotype was seen many times. The chain joins TRBV7-2 to TRBJ2-5; D call uncertain. Per the germline V gene, CDR1 is SGHTA and CDR2 is FQGNSA. Trimming removed 3 bases from V and 5 bases from J, with 7 bases in between. CDR3 length equals 12 residues. CDR3 DNA sequence: TGTGCCAGCAGCTTGTCTCTTGAGACCCAGTACTTC. Encoded protein: CASSLSLETQYF. Complete variable domain (other parts from reference TRBV7-2 and TRBJ2-5): GAGVSQSPSNKVTEKGKDVELRCDPISGHTALYWYRQSLGQGLEFLIYFQGNSAPDKSGLPSDRFSAERTGGSVSTLTIQRTQQEDSAVYLCASSLSLETQYFGPGTRLLVL.

In this sample, this clonotype turned up many times. The rearrangement joins TRBV12-3 or TRBV12-4 to TRBJ1-5; D not resolved. This CDR3 has 12 amino acids. V was trimmed by 1 base and J by 9 bases, leaving 7 bases between them. The CDR3 here is CASSLDLRPQHF. As DNA, the CDR3 is TGTGCCAGCAGTTTAGACCTCCGGCCCCAGCATTTT.

This clonotype was seen at least ten times. The V call is TRBV5-1, the J call TRBJ1-5, with 8 bases identical to TRBD1. The germline gives CDR1 SGHRS, CDR2 YFSETQ. The CDR3 is 13 residues long. V lost 8 bases to trimming and J lost 4 bases; unmatched junction nucleotides: 5. The CDR3 DNA reads TGCGCCAGAGGGGACAGGAGTAATCAGCCCCAGCATTTT. As protein: CARGDRSNQPQHF.

This clonotype was picked up a small number of times. The V call is TRBV7-9, the J call TRBJ2-7, with 10 bases aligning to TRBD2. CDR3 length: 15 amino acids. V was pared by 5 bases and J by 2 bases, with 6 bases of the junction left unmatched. Germline V gives CDR1 SEHNR, CDR2 FQNEAQ (reference sequence). CDR3 amino acids: CASSPLAGGPYEQYF. The CDR3 DNA reads as TGTGCCAGCAGCCCATTAGCGGGAGGCCCCTACGAGCAGTACTTC.

The chain joins TRBV20-1 to TRBJ2-3, with a tentative D call TRBD1 (5 bases). CDR1 is DFQATT and CDR2 is SNEGSKA in the germline V gene (reference sequence). The CDR3 spans 12 residues. The V and J ends lost 6 bases and 10 bases respectively, with 17 bases between them. The CDR3 is CSARPTVSAQYF. Written as DNA, the CDR3 is TGCAGTGCACGCCCGACAGTTTCTGCGCAGTATTTT.

The chain employs TRBV3-1 and TRBJ1-1; 7 bases match TRBD1. CDR3 length: 17 amino acids. V was clipped by 0 bases and J by 4 bases; unmatched bases: 11. The V gene's germline CDR1 is LGHDT and CDR2 YNNKEL (reference sequence). The CDR3 sequence is CASSQDLGTALGTEAFF. CDR3 coding DNA: TGTGCCAGCAGCCAAGATCTAGGGACAGCACTGGGCACTGAAGCTTTCTTT.

This clonotype occurred once. The chain joins TRBV10-3 to TRBJ2-6, with no clear D. The CDR3 consists of 15 residues. Germline CDR1 ENHRY, CDR2 SYGVKD. Between the trimmed V and J ends, which lost 4 bases and 0 bases, there was a span of 7 bases. This CDR3 is CAISAGSSGANVLTF. CDR3 DNA sequence: TGTGCCATCAGTGCGGGTAGCTCTGGGGCCAACGTCCTGACTTTC.

This clonotype was counted ten times or more. V usage is TRBV5-1 and J usage is TRBJ2-1, with TRBD1 matching 8 bases. From germline, CDR1 is SGHRS and CDR2 YFSETQ. V lost 4 bases and J lost 6; bases outside the gene matches: 9. This CDR3 is 15 amino acids long. The DNA for the CDR3 is TGCGCCAGCAGCCCGCTACAGGGGGGTGGCAATGAGCAGTTCTTC. Translating it yields CASSPLQGGGNEQFF.

This clonotype appeared a few times. The V and J genes are TRBV7-6 and TRBJ2-7, with D perhaps TRBD1 (6 bases). Germline V gene sequence: CDR1 SGHVS, CDR2 FNYEAQ. There are 13 residues in the CDR3. V was shortened by 2 bases and J by 4 bases, with 9 bases between the two germline ends. The CDR3 protein is CASSLSQGYEQYV. In DNA form, the CDR3 reads TGTGCCAGCAGCTTATCCCAGGGGTACGAGCAGTACGTC.

This clonotype appeared many times. The rearrangement joins TRBV7-8 to TRBJ2-1, with 7 bases lining up with TRBD2. CDR1 is SGHVS, CDR2 FQNEAQ, per germline. Germline trimming cut 1 base from V and 8 bases from J; bases unmatched to any gene: 14. The CDR3 loop spans 17 amino acids. The CDR3 here is CASSLGAGGSSGYEQFF. In DNA, the CDR3 is TGTGCCAGCAGCTTAGGGGCTGGCGGGAGCTCTGGGTATGAGCAGTTCTTC. Supplemented by reference TRBV7-8 and TRBJ2-1, the full variable domain reads GAGVSQSPRYKVAKRGQDVALRCDPISGHVSLFWYQQALGQGPEFLTYFQNEAQLDKSGLPSDRFFAERPEGSVSTLKIQRTQQEDSAVYLCASSLGAGGSSGYEQFFGPGTRLTVL.

This clonotype was seen more than once but under ten times. In nucleotides, the CDR3 is TGTGCCAGCAGGCCGGGGACAGGGGGTGGGGAGACCCAGTACTTC. This gives the protein CASRPGTGGGETQYF. This chain joins TRBV12-3 or TRBV12-4 and TRBJ2-5, with TRBD1 matching over 11 bases. CDR3 length: 15 residues. Trimming removed 6 bases from V and 5 bases from J; junction bases left unmatched: 8.

This clonotype was counted many times. The chain recombines TRBV10-3 with TRBJ2-3; D is perhaps TRBD2 (5 bases). The V and J ends lost 11 bases and 3 bases respectively, with 15 bases between them. The CDR3 sequence is 13 residues long. CDR1 and CDR2 from the germline V gene are ENHRY and SYGVKD. The CDR3 nucleotides are TGTGCCTTAAGAGGTGGGGAGACAGATACGCAGTATTTT. It codes for CALRGGETDTQYF.

This clonotype has just a few counts. The rearrangement links TRBV12-3 or TRBV12-4 to TRBJ2-2; TRBD1 aligns across 7 bases. Unmatched junction bases numbered 6, after V lost 6 bases and J lost 2 bases. The CDR3 contains 15 residues. In nucleotides, the CDR3 is TGTGCCAGCAGCTACGGGACAGCCAACACCGGGGAGCTGTTTTTT. It translates to CASSYGTANTGELFF.

Regarding this clonotype: A much larger clone is a single base away; this may be a read error. V and J are TRBV5-1 and TRBJ1-4, with D maybe TRBD1 (6 bases). Germline loops: CDR1 SGHRS, CDR2 YFSETQ. With 4 bases removed from V and 12 bases from J, the gap between germline ends came to 22 bases. This CDR3 is 15 amino acids long. As DNA, the CDR3 is TGCGCCAGCAGCACTACCCCGGGTTCAGGGGAAGAACTGTTTTTT. It specifies CASSTTPGSGEELFF.

The CDR3 protein is CASSPRQTYEQYV. CDR3 in DNA: TGTGCCAGCTCACCTAGACAGACCTACGAGCAGTACGTC. The chain couples TRBV18 to TRBJ2-7, with a weak D call TRBD1 (5 bases). Germline assignment: CDR1 KGHSH and CDR2 LQKENI. V lost 3 bases and J lost 2, with 8 bases in between. CDR3 length: 13 residues.

This clonotype was seen only a few times. The rearrangement uses TRBV12-3 or TRBV12-4 and TRBJ2-4, with 12 bases fitting TRBD1. This CDR3 contains 18 residues. V trimming: 6 bases; J trimming: 0 bases; junction bases outside the gene matches: 9. The CDR3 protein is CASSSRDRGRVAKNIQYF. The CDR3 DNA reads TGTGCCAGCAGCAGCCGGGACAGGGGGCGGGTAGCCAAAAACATTCAGTACTTC.

This clonotype was found many times. The gene calls are TRBV15 and TRBJ2-1; D uncertain. The CDR3 is made up of 12 amino acids. Germline lookup yields CDR1 LNHNV and CDR2 YYDKDF (reference sequence). Trimming pared 11 bases from V and 9 bases from J, leaving 17 bases between. CDR3 sequence (DNA): TGTGCCTCCTCAACCTCCCTTGGTGAGCAGTTCTTC. It codes for CASSTSLGEQFF.

This clonotype was counted ten times or more. The chain uses TRBV20-1 and TRBJ2-3; possible D gene TRBD1, 6 bases. The germline V gene has CDR1 DFQATT and CDR2 SNEGSKA (reference sequence). The V end lost 2 bases, the J end lost 3 bases, and 9 bases lay between the germline ends. The CDR3 contains 13 residues. This chain's CDR3 is CSARPTGTDTQYF. The CDR3 DNA follows: TGCAGTGCTAGACCCACAGGGACAGATACGCAGTATTTT.

This clonotype has a handful of counts. The chain combines TRBV6-5 with TRBJ2-7, with D unclear. Germline assignment: CDR1 MNHEY and CDR2 SVGAGI. V shed 7 bases and J shed 5 bases, with 15 bases lying between them. The CDR3 is 13 amino acids. The CDR3 nucleotides read TGTGCCAGCAAATCCTTTAGAGGCGACGAGCAGTACGTC. Translating it yields CASKSFRGDEQYV.

Ten or more counts support this clonotype. V is TRBV7-8 and J is TRBJ2-3; TRBD2 is a possible D gene (6 bases). The CDR3 extends over 16 amino acids. Trimming removed 2 bases at V and 4 bases at J, with 16 bases between. The germline V gene has CDR1 SGHVS and CDR2 FQNEAQ. The CDR3 nucleotides read TGTGCCAGCAGCTTACCTAAGACTAGGTCCTCAGATACGCAGTATTTT. It translates to CASSLPKTRSSDTQYF.

A few counts support this clonotype. V is TRBV15 and J is TRBJ2-1; 7 bases agree with TRBD1. Losses at the gene ends were 1 base for V and 8 bases for J; bases not matched to a gene: 5. Germline assignment: CDR1 LNHNV and CDR2 YYDKDF (reference sequence). The CDR3 consists of 14 residues. CDR3 DNA: TGTGCCACCAGCAGAGTGGGGGACAGCCATGAGCAGTTCTTC. It is translated as CATSRVGDSHEQFF.

The CDR3 is CSVGGVGESSYEQYF. The CDR3 region has the DNA TGCAGCGTTGGTGGCGTCGGGGAAAGCTCCTACGAGCAGTACTTC. The chain links TRBV29-1 to TRBJ2-7, with a possible D match to TRBD2 (5 bases). With 4 bases removed from V and 0 bases from J, the gap between germline ends came to 16 bases. Germline values: CDR1 SQVTM, CDR2 ANQGSEA. The CDR3 runs 15 residues.

This clonotype showed up many times. The chain links TRBV24-1 to TRBJ2-1; D is perhaps TRBD1 (6 bases). The CDR3 runs to 15 residues. V lost 4 bases and J 2 bases, leaving 11 bases between the germline ends. Germline lookup yields CDR1 KGHDR and CDR2 SFDVKD. CDR3 region: CATSETRTAYNEQFF. The CDR3 DNA follows: TGTGCCACCAGTGAAACCCGGACAGCCTACAATGAGCAGTTCTTC.